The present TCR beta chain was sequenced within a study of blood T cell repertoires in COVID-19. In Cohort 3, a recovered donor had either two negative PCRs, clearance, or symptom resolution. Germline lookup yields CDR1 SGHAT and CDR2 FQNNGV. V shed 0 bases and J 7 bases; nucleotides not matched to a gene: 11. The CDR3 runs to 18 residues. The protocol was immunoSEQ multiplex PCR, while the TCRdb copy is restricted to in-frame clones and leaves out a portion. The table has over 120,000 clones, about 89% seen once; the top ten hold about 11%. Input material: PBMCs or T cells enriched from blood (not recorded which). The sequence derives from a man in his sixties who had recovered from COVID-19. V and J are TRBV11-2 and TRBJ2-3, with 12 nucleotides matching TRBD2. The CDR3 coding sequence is TGTGCCAGCAGCTTAGATCCCGGACTAGCGGGGCGAGGAAATACGCAGTATTTT. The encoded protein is CASSLDPGLAGRGNTQYF.